This entry is about one T cell receptor (beta chain). Its antigen is unknown. The CDR3 has 14 residues. The V and J ends lost 1 base and 7 bases respectively, with 10 bases between them. Germline CDR1 reads LGHDT; CDR2 reads YNNKEL (reference sequence). Study results and limitations: Tumor-infiltrating Treg TCR alpha and beta sequences overlapped most with tumor naive CD4+ T cells, then blood naive. The larger-cohort validation was restricted to a single TCR beta V-J rearrangement rather than whole repertoires.

Semi-nested PCR with Nested Universal Primer A followed constant-region reverse priming of full-length variable regions. TCRdb used MiXCR to reprocess the 5' RACE reads, holding one entry per CDR3 protein. The table lists tens of thousands of distinct CDR3 sequences, around 26% of them singletons. The TCR originated in a female donor with breast cancer. What was sequenced was tumor-infiltrating memory CD4+ T cells sorted from the breast tumor. Subset denoted: memory CD4+ T cells, CD4+CD45RO+CD25-. The rearrangement uses TRBV3-1 and TRBJ2-2; D call uncertain. The DNA of the CDR3 is TGTGCCAGCAGCCAAGGGCAATCTAGCGGGGAGCTGTTTTTT. It yields the protein CASSQGQSSGELFF.